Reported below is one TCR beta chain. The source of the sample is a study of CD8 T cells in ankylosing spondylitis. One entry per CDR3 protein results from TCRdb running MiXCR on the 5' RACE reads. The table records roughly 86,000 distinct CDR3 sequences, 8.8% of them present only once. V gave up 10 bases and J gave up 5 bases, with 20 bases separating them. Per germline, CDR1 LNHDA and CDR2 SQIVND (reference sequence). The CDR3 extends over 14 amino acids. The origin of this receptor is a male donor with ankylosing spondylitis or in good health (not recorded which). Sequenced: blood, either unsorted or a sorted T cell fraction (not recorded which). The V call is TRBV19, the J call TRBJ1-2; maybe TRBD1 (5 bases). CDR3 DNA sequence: TGTGCCATTGCCCGGGGGTCTGCTCGGTATGGCTACACCTTC. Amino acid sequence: CAIARGSARYGYTF.